This record looks at one T cell receptor beta chain sequence and its context. The data were obtained in a study of blood T cell repertoires in COVID-19. Looking at the study overall: The origin of the acute and convalescent COVID-19 samples was the United States, Italy and Spain. The analysed material was cDNA or gDNA that came from T cells, B-cell-depleted T cells, or PBMCs.

The CDR3 spans 15 residues. Germline V lookup: CDR1 MDHEN, CDR2 SYDVKM. With 7 bases clipped from V and 9 bases from J, the junction kept 15 bases outside the gene matches. Authors' methods: Researchers report that nucleated cell counts were estimated from reference gene primer amplification. The assay was immunoSEQ multiplex PCR, and TCRdb's table has in-frame clones only and misses some. The V and J calls and clone size are taken from that table; D and trimming were inferred from the DNA. The sample includes some 120,000 clones, roughly 79% of them seen just once. The source of this sequence is a man aged 65 to 85 with active or convalescent COVID-19. V gene TRBV28 combines with J gene TRBJ1-1; 9 nucleotides match TRBD1. Material for sequencing was peripheral blood. For the CDR3, the DNA is TGTGCCAGCATCGCGGCGGACAGGGGTTACCGAAAAGCTTTCTTT. As protein: CASIAADRGYRKAFF.